This TCR beta chain came from a study of T cells in tuberculosis (dated by TCRdb to the late 2010s). General notes on the study: In the study, CD1B tetramers and high-throughput TCR immunosequencing were combined to characterize T cells specific for the mycobacterial lipid antigen glucose monomycolate (GMM). IGRA-negative adolescents, IGRA-positive adolescents with latent tuberculosis and adults with active tuberculosis, ten per group, were compared in a South African clinical cohort. PBMC from active tuberculosis patients were archived either before standard anti-tuberculosis treatment began or within 7 days of the start of that treatment. Points the paper makes about the study in general: The smaller NN-distances in active tuberculosis patients were driven in part by shorter CDR3-alpha lengths, while the difference seen for TCR-beta was not statistically significant. Clinical samples were selected based on which cryopreserved specimens were available, and the active tuberculosis cases were adults whereas the controls were adolescents. Using GEM motif frequencies, a classifier achieved 70% accuracy, whereas a classifier built on the diverse GMM-specific repertoire got to less than 90% accuracy (AUROC approximately 0.93). Active tuberculosis TCR-alpha repertoires showed smaller mean NN-distances to GMM-specific TCRs than IGRA-negative controls, suggesting clonal expansion of these TCRs.

V is trimmed back by 2 bases and J by 3 bases, and the junction contains 8 bases that no gene match accounts for. Reading the germline V gene gives CDR1 SGHTA and CDR2 FQGTGA. The CDR3 contains 16 residues, cysteine and phenylalanine counted. Only CDR3 DNA remains: 48 bases, in frame from the first base. In the case of this clone: Its antigen remains unidentified. Base qualities were left out, and no much larger clone turns up one base away.

TCR libraries were generated with the immunoSEQ multiplex PCR assay, using TCR-beta and/or TCR-alpha/delta assays for each sample. The amplified TCR libraries were sequenced using the Illumina high-throughput platform. As for how the authors treated the data: Clustering and dimensionality reduction relied on pairwise TCRdist distances among GMM-specific receptors from T cells that were either sorted ex vivo or expanded in vitro. Each clinical repertoire received a mean NN-distance score, defined as the average TCRdist to the nearest 10% of tetramer-positive reference sequences. To compute GEM TCR motif frequency, the fraction of unique TCRs matching known GEM sequences by V/J usage and CDR3 length was calculated. Linear discriminant analysis with leave-one-out cross-validation, implemented in scikit-learn, was used to classify active tuberculosis. TCRdb obtained this table from immuneACCESS and retained in-frame rearrangements with V and J assigned. These tables miss some clones; where compared with another copy, unresolved V genes account for less than half of the shortfall, and the remainder is unexplained. The D gene and trimming were derived from the DNA, and the V and J assignments and clone size from that table. A total of under 40,000 clones appear in this sample, about 83% of them only once. Roughly 5.2% of the sample goes to the ten largest clones.

This specimen's time point label, interpreted: new active TB diagnosis, blood taken before or within 7 days of starting treatment. Active tuberculosis patients were HIV-seronegative South African adults aged 18 years or older with a new diagnosis. Confirmation of active tuberculosis came from positive sputum smear microscopy and/or a positive M. tuberculosis culture. Immunosequencing was performed on unsorted cryopreserved PBMC and covered approximately 110,000 T cells per clinical donor on average. This TCR derives from an adult with tuberculosis. The receptor chain draws on TRBV7-3 and TRBJ2-7; TRBD2 lines up with 9 middle nucleotides. The starting material was PBMCs, obtained at tuberculosis diagnosis. The encoded CDR3 is CASSLEETSGNYEQYF. The DNA sequence is TGTGCCAGCAGCTTAGAAGAGACTAGCGGAAACTACGAGCAGTACTTC.